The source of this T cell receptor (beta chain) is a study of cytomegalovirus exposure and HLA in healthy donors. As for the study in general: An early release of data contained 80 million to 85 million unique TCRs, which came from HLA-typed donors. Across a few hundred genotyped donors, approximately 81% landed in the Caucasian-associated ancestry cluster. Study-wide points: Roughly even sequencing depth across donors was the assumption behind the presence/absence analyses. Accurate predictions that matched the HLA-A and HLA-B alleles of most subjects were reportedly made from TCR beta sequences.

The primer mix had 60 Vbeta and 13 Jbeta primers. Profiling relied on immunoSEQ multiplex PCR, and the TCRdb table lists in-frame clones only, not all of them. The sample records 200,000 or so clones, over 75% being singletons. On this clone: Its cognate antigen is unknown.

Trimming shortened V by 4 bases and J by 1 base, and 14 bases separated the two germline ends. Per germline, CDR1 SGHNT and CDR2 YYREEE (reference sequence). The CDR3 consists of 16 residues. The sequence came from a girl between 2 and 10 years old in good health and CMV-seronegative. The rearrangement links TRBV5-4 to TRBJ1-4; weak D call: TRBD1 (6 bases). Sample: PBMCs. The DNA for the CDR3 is TGTGCCAGCAGCCGGGGGGGACATGGAACTAATGAAAAACTGTTTTTT. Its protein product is CASSRGGHGTNEKLFF.